These 9 T cell receptor beta chains originate from one sample sequenced in a study of beta chain features in type 1 diabetes. Every bit of the isolated RNA underwent reverse transcription, so sequencing read expressed TCRB transcripts. The assay was immunoSEQ multiplex PCR, and TCRdb's table has in-frame clones only and misses some. The sample carries about 620,000 clones, about a sixth recorded once. Sequenced sample: naive CD4+ T cells from blood. These TCRs come from a man younger than 35 in good health.

V usage is TRBV10-3 and J usage is TRBJ2-1; D might be TRBD2 (6 bases). The CDR3 covers 15 residues. In germline, CDR1 is ENHRY, CDR2 SYGVKD. With 0 bases removed from V and 3 bases from J, the gap between germline ends came to 9 bases. CDR3 DNA sequence: TGTGCCATCAGTGAGTCGCGGGGTATCTACAATGAGCAGTTCTTC. The encoded protein is CAISESRGIYNEQFF.

The gene calls are TRBV5-6 and TRBJ1-2; no clear D. This CDR3 spans 13 amino acids. The germline V gene encodes CDR1 SGHDT and CDR2 YYEEEE. V dropped 4 bases and J dropped 5 bases, with 12 bases sitting between them. The CDR3 DNA is TGTGCCAGCAGCCCCCTTGGATCTTATGGCTACACCTTC. This encodes CASSPLGSYGYTF.

This clone appeared a few times. The genes are TRBV7-9 and TRBJ1-2; D is unresolved. The CDR3 spans 14 residues. Germline V gene data show CDR1 as SEHNR and CDR2 as FQNEAQ (reference sequence). V dropped 0 bases and J dropped 7 bases, with 12 bases sitting between them. In DNA, the CDR3 is TGTGCCAGCAGCTTAGCTCGAGGAACCCCTGGCTACACCTTC. Protein product: CASSLARGTPGYTF.

This clone showed up just a few times. The CDR3 coding sequence is TGCGCCAGCAGCTCGCTGGGGGCGGCCGAAGAGACCCAGTACTTC. Its translation is CASSSLGAAEETQYF. The V and J genes are TRBV5-1 and TRBJ2-5; the D gene is possibly TRBD1 (6 bases). This CDR3 has 15 residues. Per the germline V gene, CDR1 is SGHRS and CDR2 is YFSETQ. V was pared by 3 bases and J by 3 bases, with 15 bases between.

This clone came up a few times. This chain uses TRBV12-5 with TRBJ2-1; 11 positions match TRBD2. The CDR3 covers 16 residues. V was clipped by 5 bases and J by 4 bases; unmatched bases: 7. The germline V gene encodes CDR1 LGHNT and CDR2 FRNRAP. CDR3 in DNA: TGTGCTAGTGGTCCCGTAGCGGGAGGGAGTTACAATGAGCAGTTCTTC. It encodes CASGPVAGGSYNEQFF.

V gene TRBV6-5 combines with J gene TRBJ2-7, with a weak D call TRBD2 (5 bases). This CDR3 has 11 residues. Germline V gene lookup returns CDR1 MNHEY and CDR2 SVGAGI. Trimming left V 4 bases short and J 6 bases short, with 7 bases between. The CDR3: CASSFGVEQYF. For the CDR3, the DNA is TGTGCCAGCAGTTTCGGGGTCGAGCAGTACTTC.

This chain uses TRBV19 with TRBJ2-5, with D tentatively TRBD2 (6 bases). Deletions cut 6 bases from V and 4 bases from J, with 15 bases between. CDR1 LNHDA and CDR2 SQIVND come from the germline V gene (reference sequence). The CDR3 runs to 14 residues. In DNA form, the CDR3 reads TGTGCCAGTAGCCACGACGGGAGTAGAGAGACCCAGTACTTC. It is translated as CASSHDGSRETQYF.

The chain couples TRBV7-8 to TRBJ2-7; D not certain. Per the germline V gene, CDR1 is SGHVS and CDR2 is FQNEAQ. CDR3 length: 13 residues. V gave up 0 bases and J gave up 2 bases, with 5 bases separating them. The CDR3 sequence is CASSLAVTYEQYF. The CDR3 DNA is TGTGCCAGCAGCTTAGCAGTGACCTACGAGCAGTACTTC. Variable domain in full (rest from reference TRBV7-8 and TRBJ2-7): GAGVSQSPRYKVAKRGQDVALRCDPISGHVSLFWYQQALGQGPEFLTYFQNEAQLDKSGLPSDRFFAERPEGSVSTLKIQRTQQEDSAVYLCASSLAVTYEQYFGPGTRLTVT.

This clone was counted a few times. The V gene is TRBV5-4, the J gene TRBJ2-5; tentatively, D is TRBD1 (6 bases). Germline CDR1 is SGHNT and CDR2 is YYREEE (reference sequence). The CDR3 is 15 residues long. V shed 4 bases and J shed 1 base, with 14 bases lying between them. The CDR3: CASSTKGHLQETQYF. CDR3 nucleotide sequence: TGTGCCAGCAGCACCAAGGGACATCTCCAAGAGACCCAGTACTTC.